This record looks at one T cell receptor beta chain sequence and its context. This record comes from a study of T cell responses to AZD1222 COVID-19 vaccine. Using immunoSEQ multiplex PCR, the repertoire was profiled, and TCRdb retains in-frame clones only, with some absent. Seen here are about 130,000 clones, 93% observed once, and the top ten hold 5.4%. Germline V gene sequence: CDR1 MNHEY, CDR2 SMNVEV (reference sequence). Trimming took off 6 bases at V and 9 bases at J, with 17 bases between the two ends. This CDR3 comprises 14 residues. The clonotype was recovered from an adult in good health. Sequenced material: peripheral blood, taken on day 0 of AZD1222 vaccination. The rearrangement uses TRBV27 and TRBJ2-2, with TRBD1 as a possible D gene (5 bases). In DNA form, the CDR3 reads TGTGCCAGCAGCCCTCGTAGTAGGGGTAGGGAGCTGTTTTTT. Its translation is CASSPRSRGRELFF.